The entry below gives a single TCR beta chain sequence along with its context. Its antigen is unidentified. TCRdb reanalysed the reads using MiXCR and keeps one entry per CDR3 protein. The repertoire includes 200,000 to 300,000 distinct CDR3 sequences, approximately 13% of them detected once, and 8.5% to 9% sits in the top ten. Germline V gives CDR1 DFQATT, CDR2 SNEGSKA (reference sequence). The CDR3 sequence is 14 residues long. After removal of 6 bases from V and 5 bases from J, the junction contained 8 bases not matched to a gene. The data were taken from a study of T cell repertoires in cytomegalovirus infection. Study background: The public TCR beta signatures pointed to both CMV infection and matching HLA type. Study-level results: The response measured ex vivo was dominated by TCR beta clonotypes (HLA-C-restricted and CMV-specific). The study identified carriers of CMV plus the relevant HLA from cumulative public TCR beta family frequency.

The rearrangement uses TRBV20-1 and TRBJ2-2; 8 positions agree with TRBD2. The specimen sequenced was PBMCs. The sequence was collected from a human donor in good health (CMV status not recorded). Some clones in this sample may be carry-over from other donors' samples. For the CDR3, the DNA is TGCAGTGCGGAGTCGGGAGGGAGTACCGGGGAGCTGTTTTTT. It encodes CSAESGGSTGELFF.